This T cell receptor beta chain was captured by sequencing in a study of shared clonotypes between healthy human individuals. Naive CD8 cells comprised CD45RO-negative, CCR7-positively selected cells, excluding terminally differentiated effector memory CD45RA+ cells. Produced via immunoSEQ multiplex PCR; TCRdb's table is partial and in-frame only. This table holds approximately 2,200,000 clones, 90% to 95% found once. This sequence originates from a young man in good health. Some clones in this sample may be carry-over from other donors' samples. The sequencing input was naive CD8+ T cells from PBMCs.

Written as DNA, the CDR3 is TGTGCCAGCAGTGAGGGGCTAGCGGCTACCTACGAGCAGTACTTC. The encoded protein is CASSEGLAATYEQYF. V usage is TRBV2 and J usage is TRBJ2-7; 7 bases are shared with TRBD2. Losses at the gene ends were 3 bases for V and 2 bases for J; bases not matched to a gene: 7. This CDR3 comprises 15 residues. CDR1 is SNHLY and CDR2 is FYNNEI in the germline V gene.